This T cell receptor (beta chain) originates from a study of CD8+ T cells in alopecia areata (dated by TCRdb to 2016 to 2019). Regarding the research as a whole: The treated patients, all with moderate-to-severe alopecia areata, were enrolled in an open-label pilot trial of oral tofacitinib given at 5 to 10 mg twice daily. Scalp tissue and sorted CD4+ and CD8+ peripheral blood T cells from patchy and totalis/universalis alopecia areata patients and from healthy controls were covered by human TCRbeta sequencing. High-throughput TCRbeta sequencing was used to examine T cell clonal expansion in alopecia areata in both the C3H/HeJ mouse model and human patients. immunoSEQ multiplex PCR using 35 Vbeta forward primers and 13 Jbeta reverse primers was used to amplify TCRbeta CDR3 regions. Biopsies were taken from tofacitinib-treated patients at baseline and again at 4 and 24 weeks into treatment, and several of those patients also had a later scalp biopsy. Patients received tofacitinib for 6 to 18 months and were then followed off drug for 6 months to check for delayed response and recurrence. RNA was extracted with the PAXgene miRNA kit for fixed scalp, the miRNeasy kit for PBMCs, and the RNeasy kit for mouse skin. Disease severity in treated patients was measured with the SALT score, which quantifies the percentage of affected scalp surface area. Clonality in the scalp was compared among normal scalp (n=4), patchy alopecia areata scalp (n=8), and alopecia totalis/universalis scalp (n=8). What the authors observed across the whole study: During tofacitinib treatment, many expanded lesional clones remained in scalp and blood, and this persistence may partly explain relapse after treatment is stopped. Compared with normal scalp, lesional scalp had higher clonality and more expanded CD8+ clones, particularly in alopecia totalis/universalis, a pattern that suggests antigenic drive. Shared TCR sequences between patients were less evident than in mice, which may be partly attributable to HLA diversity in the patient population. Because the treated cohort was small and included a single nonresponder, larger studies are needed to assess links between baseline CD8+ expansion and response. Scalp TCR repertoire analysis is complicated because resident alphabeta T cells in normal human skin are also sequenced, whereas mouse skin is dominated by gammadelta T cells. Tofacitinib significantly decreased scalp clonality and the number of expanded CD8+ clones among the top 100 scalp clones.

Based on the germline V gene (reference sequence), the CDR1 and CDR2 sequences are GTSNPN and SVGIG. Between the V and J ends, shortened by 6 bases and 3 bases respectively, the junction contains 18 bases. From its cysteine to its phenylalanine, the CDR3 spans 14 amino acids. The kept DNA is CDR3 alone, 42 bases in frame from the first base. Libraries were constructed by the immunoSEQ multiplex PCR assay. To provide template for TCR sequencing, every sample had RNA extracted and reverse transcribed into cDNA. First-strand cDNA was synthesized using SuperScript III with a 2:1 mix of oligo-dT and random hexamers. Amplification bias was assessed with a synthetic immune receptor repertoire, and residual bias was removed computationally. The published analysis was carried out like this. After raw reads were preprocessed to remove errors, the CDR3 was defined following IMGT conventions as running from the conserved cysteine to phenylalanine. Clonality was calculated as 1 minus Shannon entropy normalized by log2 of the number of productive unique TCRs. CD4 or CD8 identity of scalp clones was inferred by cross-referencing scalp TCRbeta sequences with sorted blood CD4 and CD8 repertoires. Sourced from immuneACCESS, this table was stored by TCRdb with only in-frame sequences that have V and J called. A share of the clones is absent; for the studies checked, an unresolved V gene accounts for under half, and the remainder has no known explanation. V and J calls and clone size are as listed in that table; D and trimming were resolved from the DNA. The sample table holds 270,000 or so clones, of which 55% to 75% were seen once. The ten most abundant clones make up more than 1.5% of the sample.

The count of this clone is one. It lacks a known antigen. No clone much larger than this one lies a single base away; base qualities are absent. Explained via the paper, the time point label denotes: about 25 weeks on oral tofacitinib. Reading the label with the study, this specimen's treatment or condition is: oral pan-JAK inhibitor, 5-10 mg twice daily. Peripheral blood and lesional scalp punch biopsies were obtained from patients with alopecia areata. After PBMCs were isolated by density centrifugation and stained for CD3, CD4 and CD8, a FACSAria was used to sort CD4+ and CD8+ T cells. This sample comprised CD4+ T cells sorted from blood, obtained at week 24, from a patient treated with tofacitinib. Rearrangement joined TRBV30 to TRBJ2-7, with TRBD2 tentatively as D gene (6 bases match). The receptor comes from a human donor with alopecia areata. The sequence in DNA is TGTGCCTGTGTAACGACTAGGACCCTCTACGAGCAGTACTTC. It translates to CACVTTRTLYEQYF.